This T cell receptor (beta chain) is from a study of CD8 T cells in ankylosing spondylitis. Study conclusions and caveats: Disease-linked clones reportedly concentrated significantly in matched ankylosing spondylitis synovial fluid.

TCRdb processed the 5' RACE reads anew with MiXCR; each CDR3 protein has one entry. Of about 40,000 distinct CDR3 sequences listed, more than 15% are singletons. Looked up from germline, CDR1 is SGHTA and CDR2 is FQGNSA. The V end was cut by 6 bases, the J end by 4 bases, with 12 bases between. The CDR3 is made up of 13 amino acids. This clonotype occurred once. The antigen is not known. This chain uses TRBV7-2 with TRBJ1-1; D unresolved. The receptor's source is a male donor with ankylosing spondylitis or in good health (not recorded which). Sequences were obtained from blood. The DNA of the CDR3 is TGTGCCAGCAGGGTGTGGGGTGGCACTGAAGCTTTCTTT. Its protein product is CASRVWGGTEAFF.